These 31 T cell receptor beta chains originate from one sample sequenced in a study of cytomegalovirus exposure and HLA in healthy donors. With 60 Vbeta and 13 Jbeta primers, the PCR was carried out. Repertoires were generated with immunoSEQ multiplex PCR, while TCRdb's copy carries only in-frame clones and drops some. This table holds 100,000 or so clones, approximately 77% found once. Material: PBMCs. The receptors were gathered from a woman aged 40 to 49 in good health and CMV-seronegative.

The gene calls are TRBV7-8 and TRBJ2-5; 9 positions match TRBD1. Per germline, CDR1 SGHVS and CDR2 FQNEAQ. The CDR3 contains 18 residues. The V and J ends lost 2 bases and 5 bases, in that order; junction bases with no gene match: 15. The CDR3 sequence is CASSLPSLTGGAFETQYF. The CDR3 nucleotides are TGTGCCAGCAGCTTACCCAGCCTTACAGGGGGCGCATTCGAGACCCAGTACTTC.

The chain employs TRBV2 and TRBJ1-6; a weak D match, TRBD1 (6 bases). Germline V gene lookup returns CDR1 SNHLY and CDR2 FYNNEI. V was pared by 3 bases and J by 7 bases, with 13 bases between. The CDR3 has 15 amino acids. The CDR3 spells CASSDHPGHNSPLHF. Written as DNA, the CDR3 is TGTGCCAGCAGTGATCACCCGGGACACAATTCACCCCTCCACTTT.

This clone appeared once. The V call is TRBV5-4, the J call TRBJ1-1; D remains ambiguous. Germline V CDR1 and CDR2: SGHNT, YYREEE (reference sequence). V gave up 4 bases and J gave up 7 bases, with 17 bases separating them. CDR3 length equals 14 residues. CDR3: CASSVSGARYEAFF. DNA for the CDR3: TGTGCCAGCAGCGTGTCCGGAGCGCGATATGAAGCTTTCTTT.

This clone occurred once. The chain has TRBV2 and TRBJ2-1; the match to TRBD2 covers 13 bases. This CDR3 has 16 residues. Germline V gene data show CDR1 as SNHLY and CDR2 as FYNNEI. V shed 4 bases and J 6 bases; nucleotides not matched to a gene: 6. The CDR3 sequence: CASSVSGTSGANEQFF. CDR3 nucleotide sequence: TGTGCCAGCAGTGTAAGCGGGACTAGCGGGGCCAATGAGCAGTTCTTC.

CDR3 amino acids: CSARVAGGRVYGYTF. CDR3 nucleotides: TGCAGCGCACGAGTCGCGGGAGGGCGGGTCTATGGCTACACCTTC. The J gene is TRBJ1-2, the V gene TRBV29-1; D unresolved. The CDR3 consists of 15 residues. Germline values: CDR1 SQVTM, CDR2 ANQGSEA. V dropped 7 bases and J dropped 4 bases, with 22 bases sitting between them.

The chain uses TRBV2 and TRBJ2-3, with a tentative D call TRBD1 (5 bases). The germline V gene has CDR1 SNHLY and CDR2 FYNNEI. The CDR3 has 15 residues. Trimming cost V 3 bases and J 2 bases, with 12 bases left between them. CDR3 amino acids: CASSDSPGYTDTQYF. The CDR3 coding sequence is TGTGCCAGCAGTGATTCACCAGGGTACACAGATACGCAGTATTTT.

This clone occurred a few times. This chain joins TRBV5-6 and TRBJ1-1, with D maybe TRBD1 (6 bases). CDR3 length: 15 residues. Deletions cut 4 bases from V and 1 base from J, with 14 bases between. Germline lookup yields CDR1 SGHDT and CDR2 YYEEEE. The CDR3 sequence: CASSPDRAPNTEAFF. DNA of the CDR3: TGTGCCAGCAGCCCGGACAGAGCCCCGAACACTGAAGCTTTCTTT.

The rearrangement uses TRBV30 and TRBJ1-5; no clear D. V was cut by 2 bases and J by 3 bases, with 8 bases left in between. The germline V gene encodes CDR1 GTSNPN and CDR2 SVGIG (reference sequence). The CDR3 runs 13 residues. The chain's CDR3 is CAWSWADNQPQHF. The CDR3 nucleotides read TGTGCCTGGAGTTGGGCCGACAATCAGCCCCAGCATTTT.

The chain employs TRBV6-5 and TRBJ1-2; 9 bases are a match to TRBD1. CDR1 is MNHEY and CDR2 is SVGAGI in the germline V gene. The trim removed 8 bases at V and 8 bases at J, leaving 9 bases unmatched. The CDR3 spans 13 residues. CDR3 in DNA: TGTGCCAGCTACCCAATAACAGGGGGCGGCTACACCTTC. Its protein is CASYPITGGGYTF.

The V gene is TRBV30, the J gene TRBJ2-5; weak D call: TRBD2 (5 bases). There are 12 residues in the CDR3. Trimming took 6 bases from V and 5 from J, leaving 13 bases between them. Germline V CDR1 and CDR2: GTSNPN, SVGIG (reference sequence). CDR3 sequence reads: CACGKAGETQYF. The CDR3 DNA is TGTGCCTGCGGAAAGGCGGGCGAGACCCAGTACTTC.

Worth noting for this clone: The junction departs from the called germline gene at one end, perhaps through a read error. Other nucleotide sequences in the sample specify the same CDR3. The chain carries TRBV7-7 and TRBJ2-2, with 10 bases aligning to TRBD2. The V gene's germline CDR1 is SSHAT and CDR2 FNYEAQ (reference sequence). The CDR3 length is 15 residues. CDR3 in DNA: TGTGCTAGCAGCCCTAGCGGGGGGAACACCGGGGAGCTGTTTTTT. It translates to CASSPSGGNTGELFF.

The gene calls are TRBV6-5 and TRBJ2-1, with 7 bases identical to TRBD2. Germline loops: CDR1 MNHEY, CDR2 SVGAGI. This CDR3 has 15 amino acids. The V segment lost 4 bases and the J segment 4 bases; nucleotides outside the gene matches: 7. The CDR3: CASSSGGSGYNEQFF. For the CDR3, the DNA is TGTGCCAGCAGTTCCGGGGGGTCTGGATACAATGAGCAGTTCTTC.

The rearrangement joins TRBV7-9 to TRBJ2-7; 7 nucleotides match TRBD1. V dropped 2 bases and J dropped 3; count of bases not matched to a gene: 4. The CDR3 spans 14 residues. Germline V gives CDR1 SEHNR, CDR2 FQNEAQ (reference sequence). The CDR3 here is CASSLTTGHYEQYF. CDR3 nucleotides: TGTGCCAGCAGCTTAACGACAGGGCACTACGAGCAGTACTTC.

The V and J genes are TRBV10-3 and TRBJ1-1; a possible D gene is TRBD1 (6 bases). V was trimmed by 8 bases and J by 5 bases, leaving 18 bases between them. CDR3 length: 14 residues. From germline, CDR1 is ENHRY and CDR2 SYGVKD. CDR3 protein: CAISPGGGETEAFF. The CDR3 DNA is TGTGCCATCTCTCCGGGAGGGGGGGAGACTGAAGCTTTCTTT.

This chain joins TRBV5-1 and TRBJ1-1; D unclear. Germline CDR1 reads SGHRS; CDR2 reads YFSETQ. The V end was cut by 1 base, the J end by 2 bases, with 12 bases between. CDR3 length: 15 amino acids. DNA of the CDR3: TGCGCCAGCAGCTTGCTGGCAGCGGAAAACACTGAAGCTTTCTTT. It specifies CASSLLAAENTEAFF.

The genes are TRBV7-8 and TRBJ1-6; a weak D match, TRBD1 (6 bases). The CDR3 is 17 amino acids. Germline assignment: CDR1 SGHVS and CDR2 FQNEAQ. V was trimmed by 0 bases and J by 8 bases, leaving 17 bases between them. The CDR3 DNA follows: TGTGCCAGCAGCTTAGCGGCGGGGGCGAATATTGATTCACCCCTCCACTTT. Its protein product is CASSLAAGANIDSPLHF.

The chain joins TRBV6-5 to TRBJ1-2; 8 nucleotides agree with TRBD1. The V gene end was trimmed by 9 bases and the J gene end by 1 base; junction bases not matched to a gene: 10. The CDR3 extends over 15 amino acids. The germline V gene has CDR1 MNHEY and CDR2 SVGAGI. The CDR3 DNA reads TGTGCCAGTCAGGGGGCTGGCCCCAATAACTATGGCTACACCTTC. Translating gives CASQGAGPNNYGYTF.

For the CDR3, the DNA is TGTGCCACGCACAGGGTAGGGTACGAGCAGTACTTC. As protein: CATHRVGYEQYF. The chain links TRBV6-5 to TRBJ2-7; a possible D gene is TRBD1 (6 bases). The V end lost 10 bases, the J end lost 4 bases, and 14 bases lay between the germline ends. The germline CDR1 and CDR2 sequences are MNHEY and SVGAGI. CDR3 size: 12 residues.

The J gene is TRBJ2-7, the V gene TRBV21-1; whether TRBD1, the table's D call, matches the DNA was not checked. TRBV21-1 counts as a pseudogene. CDR3 length equals 13 residues. CDR3 residues: CASSRDRGYEQYF. As DNA, the CDR3 is TGTGCCAGCAGCAGGGACAGGGGTTACGAGCAGTACTTC.

The rearrangement joins TRBV9 to TRBJ2-3, with TRBD2 as a possible D gene (5 bases). The CDR3 spans 14 residues. Germline CDR1 SGDLS, CDR2 YYNGEE. V lost 3 bases and J lost 1, with 9 bases in between. The CDR3 reads CASSAWGGTDTQYF. CDR3 nucleotide sequence: TGTGCCAGCAGCGCCTGGGGAGGCACAGATACGCAGTATTTT.

J is TRBJ1-1 and V is TRBV27; no clear D. V lost 3 bases, J lost 6 bases, and 8 bases lay in between. CDR1 and CDR2 (germline): MNHEY, SMNVEV (reference sequence). This CDR3 contains 12 residues. The CDR3 region is CASSFPLAEAFF. CDR3 DNA: TGTGCCAGCAGTTTTCCTCTCGCTGAAGCTTTCTTT.

This clone turned up a few times. The chain employs TRBV10-2 and TRBJ2-1; D unresolved. V was trimmed by 0 bases and J by 5 bases, leaving 14 bases between them. Germline V CDR1 and CDR2: WSHSY, SAAADI. This CDR3 spans 16 amino acids. The CDR3 spells CASSESIWVGHNEQFF. The CDR3, as DNA: TGCGCCAGCAGTGAGTCTATCTGGGTTGGGCACAATGAGCAGTTCTTC.

The V gene is TRBV7-2, the J gene TRBJ2-7; D is possibly TRBD2 (6 bases). The CDR3 has 12 residues. The germline CDR1 and CDR2 sequences are SGHTA and FQGNSA. Trimming took off 3 bases at V and 7 bases at J, with 10 bases between the two ends. The CDR3 DNA reads as TGTGCCAGCAGCTTCCGGGGGAGTGAGCAGTACTTC. This codes for CASSFRGSEQYF.

The gene calls are TRBV29-1 and TRBJ2-7; unclear D gene. Germline CDR1 reads SQVTM; CDR2 reads ANQGSEA. The ends were cut back, 1 base at V and 7 bases at J, with 5 bases in the middle. This CDR3 comprises 10 residues. In DNA form, the CDR3 reads TGCAGCGTTGAAGTGGAGGAGCAGTACTTC. Translating gives CSVEVEEQYF.

The CDR3 sequence: CASSQIQSSAGNEKLFF. The CDR3 nucleotides are TGCGCCAGCAGCCAAATCCAATCCAGTGCGGGTAATGAAAAACTGTTTTTT. The rearrangement uses TRBV4-1 and TRBJ1-4; D unclear. V shed 2 bases and J shed 4 bases, with 17 bases lying between them. Germline loops: CDR1 MGHRA, CDR2 YSYEKL. The CDR3 contains 17 residues.

In its sample, this clone was seen a few times. The chain has TRBV2 and TRBJ1-3; possibly TRBD1 for D (6 bases). The germline V gene has CDR1 SNHLY and CDR2 FYNNEI. The CDR3 spans 16 residues. The ends were cut back, 6 bases at V and 0 bases at J, with 15 bases in the middle. Written as DNA, the CDR3 is TGTGCCAGCAGACCCCGGGACACCCTCTCTGGAAACACCATATATTTT. Its protein product is CASRPRDTLSGNTIYF. Combining the CDR3 with reference TRBV2 and TRBJ1-3 gives the whole variable domain EPEVTQTPSHQVTQMGQEVILRCVPISNHLYFYWYRQILGQKVEFLVSFYNNEISEKSEIFDDQFSVERPDGSNFTLKIRSTKLEDSAMYFCASRPRDTLSGNTIYFGEGSWLTVV.

This clone was observed once. The gene calls are TRBV5-1 and TRBJ1-1, with a possible D match to TRBD1 (5 bases). The CDR3 spans 15 residues. CDR1 is SGHRS, CDR2 YFSETQ, per germline. V shed 0 bases and J shed 4 bases, with 13 bases lying between them. CDR3 DNA: TGCGCCAGCAGCTTGGTATCCGGGGGGGGCACTGAAGCTTTCTTT. Protein product: CASSLVSGGGTEAFF.

This clone turned up a few times. The chain combines TRBV5-6 with TRBJ2-1, with TRBD2 identical over 13 bases. After removal of 4 bases from V and 2 bases from J, the junction contained 3 bases not matched to a gene. This CDR3 has 16 residues. CDR1 and CDR2 from the germline V gene are SGHDT and YYEEEE. CDR3 loop: CASSRTSGGAYNEQFF. In nucleotides, the CDR3 is TGTGCCAGCAGCCGGACTAGCGGGGGTGCCTACAATGAGCAGTTCTTC.

The J gene is TRBJ1-1, the V gene TRBV10-2, with 8 positions matching TRBD1. Germline CDR1 reads WSHSY; CDR2 reads SAAADI. The CDR3 runs to 14 residues. The V segment lost 2 bases and the J segment 4 bases; nucleotides outside the gene matches: 3. The CDR3 DNA reads TGCGCCAGCAGTGAGCAGGGGGCGCGCACTGAAGCTTTCTTT. Translated, it gives CASSEQGARTEAFF.

The chain employs TRBV6-1 and TRBJ1-3; no clear D. CDR1 is MNHNS, CDR2 SASEGT, per germline. The germline V and J ends were trimmed by 2 bases and 0 bases, with 8 bases remaining between them. The CDR3 has 15 amino acids. The CDR3 loop reads CASSEILSSGNTIYF. CDR3 nucleotides: TGTGCCAGCAGTGAAATCCTAAGCTCTGGAAACACCATATATTTT.

The chain joins TRBV7-6 to TRBJ2-1; 9 nucleotides agree with TRBD1. Germline CDR1 reads SGHVS; CDR2 reads FNYEAQ. J lost 4 bases, V lost 5 bases, and 9 bases had no gene match. The CDR3 has 16 residues. This chain's CDR3 is CASSIRQGGSYNEQFF. The CDR3 bases are TGTGCCAGCAGCATAAGACAGGGGGGGTCATACAATGAGCAGTTCTTC.